This record covers a single T cell receptor beta chain. Produced via immunoSEQ multiplex PCR; TCRdb's table is partial and in-frame only. Of 80,000 to 130,000 clones listed, approximately 90% are singletons. The record originates from a study of siplizumab effects on memory and regulatory T cells. Trimming cost V 7 bases and J 6 bases; bases outside gene matches: 6. The CDR3 runs to 15 residues. CDR1 and CDR2 (germline): SGHDT, YYEEEE. The chain employs TRBV5-6 and TRBJ2-4; 14 nucleotides align to TRBD2. Sequences were obtained from Tregs sorted from blood. The receptor comes from a human donor in good health. The CDR3 loop reads CASAGLAGDTNIQYF. DNA of the CDR3: TGTGCCAGCGCGGGACTAGCGGGAGACACAAACATTCAGTACTTC. Full variable domain (rest looked up from reference TRBV5-6 and TRBJ2-4): DAGVTQSPTHLIKTRGQQVTLRCSPKSGHDTVSWYQQALGQGPQFIFQYYEEEERQRGNFPDRFSGHQFPNYSSELNVNALLLGDSALYLCASAGLAGDTNIQYFGAGTRLSVL.